The 30 T cell receptor beta chains listed next were all sequenced from one sample in a study of T cells after yellow fever vaccination. TCRdb processed the 5' RACE reads anew with MiXCR; each CDR3 protein has one entry. Of about 73,000 distinct CDR3 sequences in the sample, 7.5% to 9% were seen once. The sequencing used CD8+ T cells sorted from PBMCs, collected on the day of the yellow fever booster vaccination. The receptors stem from a young man who received the YFV17D yellow fever vaccine.

This clonotype has just a few counts. The chain links TRBV6-2 or TRBV6-3 to TRBJ2-7; D ambiguous. This CDR3 has 11 amino acids. V was shortened by 5 bases and J by 1 base, with 3 bases between the two germline ends. Per the germline V gene, CDR1 is MNHEY and CDR2 is SVGEGT. In DNA, the CDR3 is TGTGCCAGCAGTAGGTCCTACGAGCAGTACTTC. Translation: CASSRSYEQYF.

This chain uses TRBV19 with TRBJ2-1; D uncertain. This CDR3 is 13 amino acids long. Trimming took off 3 bases at V and 0 bases at J, with 3 bases between the two ends. Looked up from germline, CDR1 is LNHDA and CDR2 is SQIVND (reference sequence). The CDR3 sequence: CASSMVSYNEQFF. The CDR3 DNA follows: TGTGCCAGTAGTATGGTCTCCTACAATGAGCAGTTCTTC.

The rearrangement uses TRBV19 and TRBJ1-5; D is undetermined. Trimming pared 8 bases from V and 2 bases from J, leaving 10 bases between. The CDR3 runs 13 residues. The germline V gene has CDR1 LNHDA and CDR2 SQIVND (reference sequence). DNA of the CDR3: TGTGCCAGTTGGACCCGTGGCAATCAGCCCCAGCATTTT. It translates to CASWTRGNQPQHF.

The J gene is TRBJ2-7, the V gene TRBV7-8; 8 nucleotides match TRBD2. This CDR3 is 15 amino acids long. The germline gives CDR1 SGHVS, CDR2 FQNEAQ. Trimming removed 5 bases from V and 2 bases from J; junction bases left unmatched: 8. CDR3 DNA: TGTGCCAGCAGCCCAACTAGCGGAACCGCCTACGAGCAGTACTTC. This encodes CASSPTSGTAYEQYF.

This clonotype was counted many times. A much bigger clone sits one base away, suggesting this may be a read error. This chain links TRBV12-3 or TRBV12-4 with TRBJ2-3, with D unclear. The CDR3 runs to 11 residues. V was clipped by 6 bases and J by 1 base, with 2 bases between them. CDR3 DNA: TGTGCCAGCAGACGCACAGATACGCAGTATTTT. Its protein is CASRRTDTQYF.

This sequence joins TRBV4-3 and TRBJ2-2; D unresolved. The CDR3 runs 16 residues. The V gene's germline CDR1 is LGHNA and CDR2 YSLEER. The V and J ends lost 1 base and 6 bases respectively, with 15 bases between them. As DNA, the CDR3 is TGCGCCAGCAGCCAAGCGGTCGGACGGGTGGCCGGGGAGCTGTTTTTT. Translating gives CASSQAVGRVAGELFF.

This clonotype was recorded a few times. The rearrangement joins TRBV9 to TRBJ1-6, with D unclear. V was clipped by 4 bases and J by 7 bases, with 6 bases between them. Looked up from germline, CDR1 is SGDLS and CDR2 is YYNGEE. This CDR3 region has 12 residues. In DNA, the CDR3 is TGTGCCAGCAGCCCCGGGAATTCACCCCTCCACTTT. Protein product: CASSPGNSPLHF.

This clonotype occurred a few times. The J gene is TRBJ2-2, the V gene TRBV19, with D perhaps TRBD2 (6 bases). CDR1 is LNHDA and CDR2 is SQIVND in the germline V gene (reference sequence). The CDR3 runs to 13 residues. V lost 3 bases, J lost 7 bases, and 9 bases lay in between. The CDR3 protein is CASSIIGGGELFF. The CDR3 DNA follows: TGTGCCAGTAGTATCATCGGGGGCGGGGAGCTGTTTTTT.

The J gene is TRBJ2-3, the V gene TRBV5-5, with 8 bases lining up with TRBD2. The germline V gene has CDR1 SGHKS and CDR2 YYEKEE (reference sequence). J lost 0 bases, V lost 3 bases, and 6 bases had no gene match. The CDR3 has 16 residues. CDR3 coding DNA: TGTGCCAGCAGCTCCCCGGGGGGGGAGAGCACAGATACGCAGTATTTT. The encoded protein is CASSSPGGESTDTQYF.

The rearrangement links TRBV20-1 to TRBJ2-7, with 7 bases identical to TRBD2. The CDR3 is 14 amino acids. V was pared by 6 bases and J by 0 bases, with 8 bases of the junction left unmatched. The V gene's germline CDR1 is DFQATT and CDR2 SNEGSKA (reference sequence). The DNA for the CDR3 is TGCAGTGCCCAGGCGGGAGTCAGCTCCTACGAGCAGTACTTC. The encoded protein is CSAQAGVSSYEQYF.

As concerns this clonotype: Given a much more abundant clone one base away, this may be a read error. The chain recombines TRBV15 with TRBJ1-4; no reliable D call. The CDR3 has 17 residues. Germline-derived CDR1 and CDR2 are LNHNV and YYDKDF (reference sequence). CDR3 bases: TGTGTCACCAGCAGAGAACTGCACCGTGCAACTAATGAAAAACTGTTTTTT. It is translated as CVTSRELHRATNEKLFF. Full variable domain (rest looked up from reference TRBV15 and TRBJ1-4): DAMVIQNPRYQVTQFGKPVTLSCSQTLNHNVMYWYQQKSSQAPKLLFHYYDKDFNNEADTPDNFQSRRPNTSFCFLDIRSPGLGDTAMYLCVTSRELHRATNEKLFFGSGTQLSVL.

The CDR3 loop is CASSKTTTSGTPPEQFF. The CDR3 region has the DNA TGTGCCAGCAGCAAAACGACAACCTCGGGAACCCCGCCTGAGCAGTTCTTC. The genes are TRBV21-1 and TRBJ2-1; the D call of TRBD1 is as the table states it, not checked on the DNA. TRBV21-1 is noted as a pseudogene. The CDR3 contains 17 residues.

The chain couples TRBV20-1 to TRBJ2-2; possibly TRBD1 for D (5 bases). Trimming pared 3 bases from V and 2 bases from J, leaving 7 bases between. CDR3 length equals 13 residues. Looked up from germline, CDR1 is DFQATT and CDR2 is SNEGSKA (reference sequence). Here the CDR3 reads CSARTVNTGELFF. DNA for the CDR3: TGCAGTGCTAGGACAGTAAACACCGGGGAGCTGTTTTTT.

In nucleotides, the CDR3 is TGCAGTGCTAGTACCGGGACAGGGGATTACAATGAGCAGTTCTTC. Translating it yields CSASTGTGDYNEQFF. The gene calls are TRBV20-1 and TRBJ2-1, with TRBD1 identical over 10 bases. The CDR3 totals 15 residues. V lost 3 bases and J lost 4; bases outside the gene matches: 6. CDR1 and CDR2 (germline): DFQATT, SNEGSKA (reference sequence).

This chain uses TRBV29-1 with TRBJ2-1, with 10 nucleotides matching TRBD2. The CDR3 runs to 15 residues. CDR1 and CDR2 (germline): SQVTM, ANQGSEA. V lost 4 bases, J lost 6 bases, and 9 bases stayed unmatched. CDR3 in amino acids: CSVVSGRAKINEQFF. The CDR3 bases are TGCAGCGTTGTAAGCGGGAGGGCCAAGATCAATGAGCAGTTCTTC.

CDR3 sequence (DNA): TGCAGTGCTAATCTTCTGCGGGACACCCACGTTCCCTACGAGCAGTACTTC. Encoded protein: CSANLLRDTHVPYEQYF. The rearrangement joins TRBV20-1 to TRBJ2-7; D may match TRBD1 or TRBD2 (6 bases each). Trimming removed 4 bases at V and 2 bases at J, with 24 bases between. The CDR3 consists of 17 residues. Germline lookup yields CDR1 DFQATT and CDR2 SNEGSKA (reference sequence).

The rearrangement joins TRBV7-6 to TRBJ2-2, with D perhaps matching TRBD1 or TRBD2 (5 bases each). Trimming removed 4 bases from V and 2 bases from J, with 14 bases in between. This CDR3 has 16 amino acids. Germline loops: CDR1 SGHVS, CDR2 FNYEAQ. CDR3 sequence: CASSSVRGQNTGELFF. CDR3 nucleotide sequence: TGTGCCAGCAGCTCTGTCCGGGGCCAAAACACCGGGGAGCTGTTTTTT.

The chain has TRBV11-3 and TRBJ2-1; 7 nucleotides align to TRBD2. Germline trimming cut 2 bases from V and 4 bases from J; bases unmatched to any gene: 8. The CDR3 totals 16 residues. Germline-derived CDR1 and CDR2 are SGHNT and YENEEA. CDR3 protein: CASSLRLAEGYNEQFF. CDR3 in DNA: TGTGCCAGCAGCTTAAGGCTAGCGGAGGGGTACAATGAGCAGTTCTTC. Combining the CDR3 with reference TRBV11-3 and TRBJ2-1 gives the whole variable domain EAGVVQSPRYKIIEKKQPVAFWCNPISGHNTLYWYLQNLGQGPELLIRYENEEAVDDSQLPKDRFSAERLKGVDSTLKIQPAELGDSAVYLCASSLRLAEGYNEQFFGPGTRLTVL.

In its sample, this clonotype was seen many times. The gene calls are TRBV5-1 and TRBJ2-3; possibly TRBD1 for D (5 bases). The CDR3 is 14 amino acids. Germline V gene sequence: CDR1 SGHRS, CDR2 YFSETQ. Trimming left V 2 bases short and J 1 base short, with 8 bases between. CDR3 in DNA: TGCGCCAGCAGCTTCTTAGGGGGCACAGATACGCAGTATTTT. It yields the protein CASSFLGGTDTQYF.

V usage is TRBV5-1 and J usage is TRBJ2-7; TRBD2 matches at 7 bases. From germline, CDR1 is SGHRS and CDR2 YFSETQ. J gave up 2 bases and V 6 bases, and 17 bases lay outside the gene matches. The CDR3 spans 17 residues. The CDR3: CASKGETRAGNPYEQYF. DNA of the CDR3: TGCGCCAGCAAGGGAGAGACACGAGCGGGAAATCCCTACGAGCAGTACTTC.

Only a few counts were recorded for this clonotype. The V and J genes are TRBV29-1 and TRBJ1-3; D not resolved. This CDR3 is 13 amino acids long. Germline V gene data show CDR1 as SQVTM and CDR2 as ANQGSEA. The V end lost 4 bases, the J end lost 4 bases, and 11 bases lay between the germline ends. This CDR3 is CSVGGMGGNTIYF. The CDR3 DNA reads as TGCAGCGTTGGGGGAATGGGCGGAAACACCATATATTTT.

In this sample, this clonotype turned up many times. This chain joins TRBV5-1 and TRBJ2-3; the D is unclear. This CDR3 is built from 11 residues. The V end was cut by 3 bases, the J end by 2 bases, with 1 base between. CDR1 SGHRS and CDR2 YFSETQ come from the germline V gene. CDR3 sequence (DNA): TGCGCCAGCAGCTACACAGATACGCAGTATTTT. Translated: CASSYTDTQYF.

This clonotype was found a few times. The chain combines TRBV28 with TRBJ2-3, with D unclear. CDR1 and CDR2 from the germline V gene are MDHEN and SYDVKM. The CDR3 totals 11 residues. The V end was cut by 7 bases, the J end by 4 bases, with 6 bases between. The CDR3 sequence is CASKNSDTQYF. The CDR3 region has the DNA TGTGCCAGCAAGAATTCAGATACGCAGTATTTT.

This clonotype was seen only a few times. The gene calls are TRBV10-3 and TRBJ2-7; 14 bases agree with TRBD2. V lost 6 bases and J lost 6; bases outside the gene matches: 7. The CDR3 extends over 15 amino acids. Per germline, CDR1 ENHRY and CDR2 SYGVKD. Here the CDR3 reads CAIREGLAGGREQYF. Here the CDR3 DNA reads TGTGCCATCAGGGAAGGACTAGCGGGAGGACGCGAGCAGTACTTC.

J is TRBJ1-3 and V is TRBV20-1; D gene ambiguous. CDR3 length: 14 residues. The V gene's germline CDR1 is DFQATT and CDR2 SNEGSKA (reference sequence). The V end was cut by 0 bases, the J end by 3 bases, with 9 bases between. CDR3 sequence: CSARDGVHGNTIYF. For the CDR3, the DNA is TGCAGTGCTAGAGACGGGGTCCATGGAAACACCATATATTTT.

This clonotype was counted at least ten times. The chain links TRBV29-1 to TRBJ1-1; D is unclear. This CDR3 has 14 amino acids. Trimming cost V 4 bases and J 0 bases, with 12 bases left between them. The germline V gene has CDR1 SQVTM and CDR2 ANQGSEA. In DNA form, the CDR3 reads TGCAGCGTTGTAGCGGGCGGCTTGAACACTGAAGCTTTCTTT. Amino acids: CSVVAGGLNTEAFF.

This clonotype was found a few times. The CDR3 DNA reads TGTGCCAGCAGCGACAGGGTGGGCACTGAAGCTTTCTTT. Protein product: CASSDRVGTEAFF. The gene calls are TRBV6-1 and TRBJ1-1, with 7 bases fitting TRBD1. V was pared by 6 bases and J by 4 bases, with 5 bases of the junction left unmatched. Germline CDR1 MNHNS, CDR2 SASEGT. The CDR3 contains 13 residues.

This clonotype has more than one count but fewer than ten. The chain carries TRBV4-3 and TRBJ1-2; 11 bases align to TRBD1. There are 17 residues in the CDR3. The germline gives CDR1 LGHNA, CDR2 YSLEER. The V and J ends lost 2 bases and 7 bases, in that order; junction bases with no gene match: 12. The CDR3 protein is CASSQHPGQGVPGGYTF. The CDR3, as DNA: TGCGCCAGCAGCCAACACCCGGGACAGGGGGTTCCGGGTGGCTACACCTTC.

The V call is TRBV6-1, the J call TRBJ2-7, with D perhaps matching TRBD2 (5 bases). CDR1 and CDR2 (germline): MNHNS, SASEGT. The CDR3 sequence is 14 residues long. The V gene lost 5 bases and the J gene lost 3 bases, with 14 bases spanning the gap. This CDR3 is CASSRSGTDYEQYF. DNA of the CDR3: TGTGCCAGCAGTCGGAGCGGAACCGACTACGAGCAGTACTTC.

V is TRBV5-1 and J is TRBJ2-1; D may correspond to TRBD1 or TRBD2 (5 bases each). The ends were cut back, 1 base at V and 6 bases at J, with 11 bases in the middle. The CDR3 is made up of 14 amino acids. The germline gives CDR1 SGHRS, CDR2 YFSETQ. Written as DNA, the CDR3 is TGCGCCAGCAGCTTGTCGCCGAGGGGCAATGAGCAGTTCTTC. Amino acids: CASSLSPRGNEQFF.